These 27 T cell receptor beta chains share one sample of origin, sequenced in a study of shared clonotypes between healthy human individuals (dated by TCRdb to about 2020). Library generation was performed with the immunoSEQ multiplex PCR assay. TCRdb provides this immuneACCESS table in a form limited to in-frame rearrangements. Some clones are lacking; in checked studies, under half of them reflect an unresolved V gene, and why the rest are absent is not known. The sample table records about 1 million clones; under 80% of these occur just once. The ten largest clones capture 1.4% of the sample. Sequenced sample: memory CD4+ T cells sorted from blood. The label giving this sample's cell subset or site can be read as: CD45RA-negative fraction. Receptor source: a man younger than 30 in good health.

The rearrangement joins TRBV5-4 to TRBJ1-1, with D possibly matching TRBD1 (5 bases). Germline assignment: CDR1 SGHNT and CDR2 YYREEE (reference sequence). With 5 bases removed from V and 4 bases from J, the gap between germline ends came to 15 bases. This CDR3 is built from 14 residues. In DNA form, the CDR3 reads TGTGCCAGCAGACTGGGGGGGGAAGGCACTGAAGCTTTCTTT. This encodes CASRLGGEGTEAFF.

This chain connects TRBV6-6 to TRBJ1-6; possibly TRBD1 for D (5 bases). Trimming took 0 bases from V and 10 from J, leaving 13 bases between them. Per germline, CDR1 MNHNY and CDR2 SVGAGI (reference sequence). The CDR3 totals 15 residues. The CDR3 is CASSYSGPTLSPLHF. CDR3 bases: TGTGCCAGCAGTTACTCGGGACCCACTTTATCACCCCTCCACTTT.

The J gene is TRBJ1-4, the V gene TRBV30; D is undetermined. This CDR3 is 12 amino acids long. The germline CDR1 and CDR2 sequences are GTSNPN and SVGIG (reference sequence). Trimming took 5 bases from V and 8 from J, leaving 12 bases between them. CDR3 bases: TGTGCCTGGGGTCCCCCTGGGGAAAAACTGTTTTTT. Protein: CAWGPPGEKLFF. Full variable domain (missing parts from reference TRBV30 and TRBJ1-4): SQTIHQWPATLVQPVGSPLSLECTVEGTSNPNLYWYRQAAGRGLQLLFYSVGIGQISSEVPQNLSASRPQDRQFILSSKKLLLSDSGFYLCAWGPPGEKLFFGSGTQLSVL.

The CDR3 protein is CAISLLQPQGRTGELFF. The CDR3 DNA reads as TGTGCCATCAGTCTTCTTCAGCCCCAGGGCAGGACCGGGGAGCTGTTTTTT. The chain recombines TRBV10-3 with TRBJ2-2; possible D gene TRBD1, 5 bases. V was pared by 5 bases and J by 5 bases, with 21 bases between. Germline CDR1 reads ENHRY; CDR2 reads SYGVKD. This CDR3 has 17 amino acids.

V is TRBV13 and J is TRBJ2-3, with a tentative D call TRBD1 (5 bases). Trimming removed 5 bases at V and 5 bases at J, with 20 bases between. Germline CDR1 is PRHDT and CDR2 is FYEKMQ (reference sequence). CDR3 length equals 16 residues. CDR3 coding DNA: TGTGCCAGCAGCCCGGCGGCGGCTAACGACAGAGATACGCAGTATTTT. Translation: CASSPAAANDRDTQYF.

The chain recombines TRBV5-1 with TRBJ2-4; D uncertain. The CDR3 totals 15 residues. The ends were cut back, 0 bases at V and 2 bases at J, with 9 bases in the middle. Germline V gene sequence: CDR1 SGHRS, CDR2 YFSETQ. The CDR3 loop is CASSLAGGSKNIQYF. CDR3 sequence (DNA): TGCGCCAGCAGCTTGGCCGGCGGATCCAAAAACATTCAGTACTTC.

This clone turned up a few times. V usage is TRBV5-1 and J usage is TRBJ1-1; no clear D gene. From germline, CDR1 is SGHRS and CDR2 YFSETQ. The CDR3 sequence is 13 residues long. Trimming left V 0 bases short and J 6 bases short, with 9 bases between. This CDR3 is CASSLAIGAEAFF. The CDR3 DNA follows: TGCGCCAGCAGCTTGGCAATTGGGGCTGAAGCTTTCTTT. Based on the CDR3 plus reference TRBV5-1 and TRBJ1-1, the full variable domain is KAGVTQTPRYLIKTRGQQVTLSCSPISGHRSVSWYQQTPGQGLQFLFEYFSETQRNKGNFPGRFSGRQFSNSRSEMNVSTLELGDSALYLCASSLAIGAEAFFGQGTRLTVV.

This clone was observed a handful of times. The chain employs TRBV6-5 and TRBJ2-5; the D gene could be TRBD1 or TRBD2 (5 bases each). The V gene lost 1 base and the J gene lost 6 bases, with 18 bases spanning the gap. The CDR3 covers 16 residues. Germline values: CDR1 MNHEY, CDR2 SVGAGI. The CDR3 DNA sequence: TGTGCCAGCAGTTACTGGGGCCAGGGACGGGGCAAGACCCAGTACTTC. Translation: CASSYWGQGRGKTQYF.

The chain carries TRBV4-1 and TRBJ2-2; 8 nucleotides agree with TRBD1. Germline V gene data show CDR1 as MGHRA and CDR2 as YSYEKL. The CDR3 has 16 amino acids. Germline trimming cut 5 bases from V and 0 bases from J; bases unmatched to any gene: 5. As DNA, the CDR3 is TGCGCCAGCAGCTTCGGGACAGGCCCGAACACCGGGGAGCTGTTTTTT. Translating it yields CASSFGTGPNTGELFF.

The V call is TRBV11-2, the J call TRBJ2-3; the match to TRBD2 covers 12 bases. The CDR3 totals 18 residues. Losses at the gene ends were 3 bases for V and 3 bases for J; bases not matched to a gene: 10. The germline V gene has CDR1 SGHAT and CDR2 FQNNGV. The CDR3 nucleotides are TGTGCCAGCAGCTTGCGCAGGACTAGCGGGACGGTTACAGATACGCAGTATTTT. Amino acid sequence: CASSLRRTSGTVTDTQYF. Complete variable domain (other parts from reference TRBV11-2 and TRBJ2-3): EAGVAQSPRYKIIEKRQSVAFWCNPISGHATLYWYQQILGQGPKLLIQFQNNGVVDDSQLPKDRFSAERLKGVDSTLKIQPAKLEDSAVYLCASSLRRTSGTVTDTQYFGPGTRLTVL.

This sequence joins TRBV6-1 and TRBJ1-4; 8 bases match TRBD1. The V and J ends lost 5 bases and 8 bases, in that order; junction bases with no gene match: 7. Germline lookup yields CDR1 MNHNS and CDR2 SASEGT. The CDR3 sequence is 14 residues long. The CDR3 DNA reads TGTGCCAGCAGTTTACAGGGGGGTAAAGAAAAACTGTTTTTT. Residues: CASSLQGGKEKLFF.

The chain uses TRBV5-1 and TRBJ2-3; 12 bases map to TRBD2. J lost 2 bases, V lost 4 bases, and 5 bases had no gene match. Germline V lookup: CDR1 SGHRS, CDR2 YFSETQ. This CDR3 spans 16 amino acids. CDR3 sequence reads: CASSLRTSGNTDTQYF. The CDR3 coding sequence is TGCGCCAGCAGCCTGCGGACTAGCGGGAACACAGATACGCAGTATTTT.

The chain combines TRBV9 with TRBJ2-5, with D hard to call. The J call could be wrong; TRBJ2-7 is a better fit for the DNA end. CDR1 SGDLS and CDR2 YYNGEE come from the germline V gene. This CDR3 has 15 residues. CDR3 DNA sequence: TGTGCCAGCAGCGTAGGGTTAGAGGTCGCGAACGAGCAGTACTTC. It encodes CASSVGLEVANEQYF.

The rearrangement links TRBV9 to TRBJ1-3; D gene ambiguous. V lost 4 bases and J lost 2, with 7 bases in between. CDR1 and CDR2 (germline): SGDLS, YYNGEE. The CDR3 is made up of 13 amino acids. CDR3 nucleotides: TGTGCCAGCAGCTTATTCGCTGGAAACACCATATATTTT. Translated: CASSLFAGNTIYF.

The chain recombines TRBV25-1 with TRBJ2-1, with D possibly TRBD1 on 7 matching bases. The CDR3 length is 15 residues. Germline values: CDR1 MGHDK, CDR2 SYGVNS. Deletions cut 1 base from V and 7 bases from J, with 14 bases between. Here the CDR3 reads CASSEWRGQGNEQFF. The CDR3 DNA reads as TGTGCCAGCAGTGAATGGAGGGGGCAGGGAAATGAGCAGTTCTTC.

This chain joins TRBV28 and TRBJ1-5; D gene ambiguous. Germline V CDR1 and CDR2: MDHEN, SYDVKM. The V and J ends lost 7 bases and 1 base respectively, with 8 bases between them. There are 13 residues in the CDR3. DNA for the CDR3: TGTGCCAGCAATGAGCAAAGCAATCAGCCCCAGCATTTT. This codes for CASNEQSNQPQHF.

The rearrangement uses TRBV30 and TRBJ1-2; D gene unclear. CDR3 length equals 14 residues. Germline CDR1 and CDR2: GTSNPN and SVGIG (reference sequence). Trimming took 6 bases from V and 6 from J, leaving 20 bases between them. For the CDR3, the DNA is TGTGCCTGCCCTCCCCGAGGGTTTGAGGATGGCTACACCTTC. As protein: CACPPRGFEDGYTF.

This clone was counted a few times. The rearrangement joins TRBV30 to TRBJ2-3, with 9 bases aligning to TRBD2. CDR3 length equals 14 residues. J lost 2 bases, V lost 4 bases, and 4 bases had no gene match. Germline V gives CDR1 GTSNPN, CDR2 SVGIG (reference sequence). CDR3 loop: CAWIAGATTDTQYF. CDR3 coding DNA: TGTGCCTGGATAGCGGGGGCCACCACAGATACGCAGTATTTT.

The chain is built from TRBV7-2 and TRBJ1-2; 9 bases are a match to TRBD1. The CDR3 is made up of 16 amino acids. The junction had 8 bases not matched to a gene; V was cut back by 5 bases and J by 1 base. Looked up from germline, CDR1 is SGHTA and CDR2 is FQGNSA. The CDR3 spells CASSTGLGQGNYGYTF. The DNA for the CDR3 is TGTGCCAGCAGCACGGGCTTGGGACAGGGTAACTATGGCTACACCTTC.

This clone was seen only a few times. The V call is TRBV27, the J call TRBJ2-5; 8 bases agree with TRBD1. V shed 8 bases and J 5 bases; nucleotides not matched to a gene: 10. From germline, CDR1 is MNHEY and CDR2 SMNVEV (reference sequence). The CDR3 length is 14 residues. CDR3 in DNA: TGTGCCAGCGGCCGTCGGACAGGGCGGGAGACCCAGTACTTC. As protein: CASGRRTGRETQYF.

V and J are TRBV30 and TRBJ2-2, with D perhaps matching TRBD1 or TRBD2 (5 bases each). The CDR3 is 12 residues long. The V gene's germline CDR1 is GTSNPN and CDR2 SVGIG (reference sequence). V was trimmed by 6 bases and J by 6 bases, leaving 11 bases between them. CDR3 amino acids: CACPGPAGELFF. The DNA for the CDR3 is TGTGCCTGCCCGGGGCCCGCCGGGGAGCTGTTTTTT.

The rearrangement joins TRBV6-1 to TRBJ2-2, with 7 bases lining up with TRBD2. The CDR3 has 15 residues. V lost 7 bases and J lost 4; bases outside the gene matches: 9. In germline, CDR1 is MNHNS, CDR2 SASEGT. The chain's CDR3 is CASMTREAGTGELFF. The CDR3 DNA reads as TGTGCCAGCATGACACGGGAGGCGGGCACCGGGGAGCTGTTTTTT.

The CDR3 is CASSLGGPGPQHF. DNA for the CDR3: TGCGCCAGCAGCTTAGGGGGACCCGGGCCCCAGCATTTT. The V call is TRBV5-1, the J call TRBJ1-5; possible D gene TRBD1, 6 bases. The germline CDR1 and CDR2 sequences are SGHRS and YFSETQ. With 2 bases removed from V and 9 bases from J, the gap between germline ends came to 12 bases. CDR3 length: 13 residues.

The chain employs TRBV7-2 and TRBJ2-2; the D is unclear. The CDR3 spans 16 residues. V was trimmed by 3 bases and J by 6 bases, leaving 17 bases between them. Germline values: CDR1 SGHTA, CDR2 FQGNSA. CDR3 sequence reads: CASSFRVVVGPGELFF. Here the CDR3 DNA reads TGTGCCAGCAGCTTCCGGGTCGTCGTGGGTCCCGGGGAGCTGTTTTTT.

This clone turned up a few times. Other DNA sequences in the same sample also yield this CDR3. The chain employs TRBV11-1 and TRBJ2-3; D is possibly TRBD2 (6 bases). This CDR3 contains 15 residues. Trimming left V 5 bases short and J 1 base short, with 13 bases between. Per germline, CDR1 SGHAT and CDR2 FQDESV (reference sequence). This CDR3 reads CASSPTGGGTDTQYF. The CDR3 nucleotides are TGTGCCAGCAGCCCAACGGGCGGGGGCACAGATACGCAGTATTTT.

The rearrangement joins TRBV6-6 to TRBJ1-2; D unresolved. The CDR3 is 15 residues long. Trimming left V 0 bases short and J 4 bases short, with 12 bases between. Germline CDR1 MNHNY, CDR2 SVGAGI (reference sequence). The CDR3 coding sequence is TGTGCCAGCAGTTACTCCCCGACAATTTCCTATGGCTACACCTTC. Translation gives CASSYSPTISYGYTF.

The V call is TRBV29-1, the J call TRBJ2-1; D is possibly TRBD2 (5 bases). Between the trimmed V and J ends, which lost 3 bases and 8 bases, there was a span of 11 bases. Germline V gene data show CDR1 as SQVTM and CDR2 as ANQGSEA. The CDR3 runs 12 residues. In DNA, the CDR3 is TGCAGCGTTGAGGCGGGCTGGGATGAGCAGTTCTTC. The encoded protein is CSVEAGWDEQFF.